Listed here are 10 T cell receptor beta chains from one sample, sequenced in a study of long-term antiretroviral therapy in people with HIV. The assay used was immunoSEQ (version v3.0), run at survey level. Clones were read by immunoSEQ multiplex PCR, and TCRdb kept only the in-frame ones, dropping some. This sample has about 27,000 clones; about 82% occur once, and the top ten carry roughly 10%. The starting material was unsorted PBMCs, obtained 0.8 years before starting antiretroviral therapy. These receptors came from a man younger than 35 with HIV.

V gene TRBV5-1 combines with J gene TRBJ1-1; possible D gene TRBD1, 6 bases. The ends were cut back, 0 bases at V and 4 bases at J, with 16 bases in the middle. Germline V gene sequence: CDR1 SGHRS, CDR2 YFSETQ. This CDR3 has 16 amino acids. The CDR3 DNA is TGCGCCAGCAGCTTGGAGGGGGGAAGAACGAGCACTGAAGCTTTCTTT. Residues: CASSLEGGRTSTEAFF.

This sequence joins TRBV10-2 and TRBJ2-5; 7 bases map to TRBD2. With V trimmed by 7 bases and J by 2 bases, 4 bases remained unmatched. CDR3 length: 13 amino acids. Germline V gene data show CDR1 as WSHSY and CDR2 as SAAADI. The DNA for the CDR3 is TGCGCCAGCAAGGGAGCGGGACAAGAGACCCAGTACTTC. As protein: CASKGAGQETQYF.

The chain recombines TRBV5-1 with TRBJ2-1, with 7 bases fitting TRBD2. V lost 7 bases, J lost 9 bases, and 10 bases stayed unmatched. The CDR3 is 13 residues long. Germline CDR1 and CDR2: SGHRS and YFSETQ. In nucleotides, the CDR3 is TGCGCCAGCCGGACGCGGGAGATCGGTGAGCAGTTCTTC. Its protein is CASRTREIGEQFF.

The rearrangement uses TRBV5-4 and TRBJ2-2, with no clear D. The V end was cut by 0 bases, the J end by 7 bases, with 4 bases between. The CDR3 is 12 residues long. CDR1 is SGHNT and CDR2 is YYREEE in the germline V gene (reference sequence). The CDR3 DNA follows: TGTGCCAGCAGCTTGGTCAGCGGGGAGCTGTTTTTT. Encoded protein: CASSLVSGELFF. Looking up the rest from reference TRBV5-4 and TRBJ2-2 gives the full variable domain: ETGVTQSPTHLIKTRGQQVTLRCSSQSGHNTVSWYQQALGQGPQFIFQYYREEENGRGNFPPRFSGLQFPNYSSELNVNALELDDSALYLCASSLVSGELFFGEGSRLTVL.

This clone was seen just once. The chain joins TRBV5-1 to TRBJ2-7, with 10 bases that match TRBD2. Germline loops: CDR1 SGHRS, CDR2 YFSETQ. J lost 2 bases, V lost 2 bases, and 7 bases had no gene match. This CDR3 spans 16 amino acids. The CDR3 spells CASSFRPSGGPYEQYF. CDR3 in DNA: TGCGCCAGCAGCTTTAGGCCTAGCGGGGGCCCCTACGAGCAGTACTTC.

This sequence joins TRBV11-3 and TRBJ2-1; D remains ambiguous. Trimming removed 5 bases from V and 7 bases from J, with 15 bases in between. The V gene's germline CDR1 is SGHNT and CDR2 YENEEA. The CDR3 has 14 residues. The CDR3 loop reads CASSEPGLGNEQFF. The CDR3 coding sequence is TGTGCCAGCAGCGAACCGGGCCTGGGGAATGAGCAGTTCTTC.

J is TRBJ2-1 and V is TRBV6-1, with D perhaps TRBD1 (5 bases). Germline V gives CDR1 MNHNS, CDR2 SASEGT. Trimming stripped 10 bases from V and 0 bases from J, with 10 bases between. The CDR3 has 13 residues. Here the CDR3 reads CATADSSYNEQFF. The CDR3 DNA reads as TGTGCCACCGCAGACAGCTCCTACAATGAGCAGTTCTTC.

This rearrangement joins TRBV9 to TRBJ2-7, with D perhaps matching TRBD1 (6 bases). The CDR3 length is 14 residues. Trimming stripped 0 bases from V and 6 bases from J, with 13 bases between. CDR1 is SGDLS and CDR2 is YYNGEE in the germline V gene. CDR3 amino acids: CASSVALQGGEQYF. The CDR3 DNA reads TGTGCCAGCAGCGTAGCCCTACAGGGCGGCGAGCAGTACTTC.

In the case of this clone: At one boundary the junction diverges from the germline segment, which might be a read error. The CDR3 loop reads CASSQEGTLCF. The CDR3 coding sequence is TGCGCCAGCAGCCAAGAGGGGACTCTTTGTTTT. The rearrangement uses TRBV4-1 and TRBJ1-6; TRBD1 might be the D (5 bases). Germline CDR1 is MGHRA and CDR2 is YSYEKL. The CDR3 is made up of 11 amino acids.

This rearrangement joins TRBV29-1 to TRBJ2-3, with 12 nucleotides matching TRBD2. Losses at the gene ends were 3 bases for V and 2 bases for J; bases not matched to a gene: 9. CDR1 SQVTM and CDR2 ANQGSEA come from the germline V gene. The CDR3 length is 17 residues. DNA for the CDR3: TGCAGCGTTGACGCGTTGGCTAGCGGGAGGGCCACAGATACGCAGTATTTT. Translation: CSVDALASGRATDTQYF.